A selection of T cell receptor beta chains follows, all from one sample in a study of Graves' ophthalmopathy and Graves' hyperthyroidism. TCRdb reanalysed the multiplex PCR reads using MiXCR and keeps one entry per CDR3 protein. The table shows 200,000 to 300,000 distinct CDR3 sequences, with around 45% occurring only once. The material sequenced was peripheral blood. These receptors were taken from an adult man with Graves' ophthalmopathy. The CDR3 runs from the conserved cysteine through the conserved F or W. D genes are given only for firm matches. A clone size is listed for some rows: how often the clone was seen (once, few, many), or a class if it is expanded.

-,TRBJ1-5,-,TRBV14,TGTGCCAGCAGCCAGTGGACAGATCAGCCCCAGCATTTT,CASSQWTDQPQHF
-,TRBJ1-1,few,TRBV7-2,TGTGCCAGCAGCTTAGATACCGGGGCCACTGAAGCTTTCTTT,CASSLDTGATEAFF
-,TRBJ2-2,-,TRBV2,TGTGCCAGCAGCCCTGAGGGGGTTCGGGTCGGGGAGCTGTTTTTT,CASSPEGVRVGELFF
-,TRBJ2-2,-,TRBV9,TGCGCCAGCAGCCCCCGTAGGACGATGGACACCGGGGAGCTGTTTTTT,CASSPRRTMDTGELFF
-,TRBJ1-3,-,TRBV10-2,TGCGCCAGCAGTGAGGGGGTCTCTGGAAACACCATATATTTT,CASSEGVSGNTIYF
-,TRBJ1-2,-,TRBV12-3/TRBV12-4,TGTGCCAGCAGACGAGGACAGTCCCCTATGGGCTACACCTTC,CASRRGQSPMGYTF
TRBD1,TRBJ1-2,few,TRBV20-1,TGCAGTGCTAGAGACGGACAGGGGGCGCGGTATGGCTACACCTTC,CSARDGQGARYGYTF
TRBD1,TRBJ1-1,-,TRBV19,TGTGCCAGTAGTATAGAAGACAGGGGGTTCTCGAACACTGAAGCTTTCTTT,CASSIEDRGFSNTEAFF
TRBD1,TRBJ2-7,once,TRBV20-1,TGCAGTGCTAAGGGACAGGGGAGAGGGGGCGAGCAGTACTTC,CSAKGQGRGGEQYF
-,TRBJ2-7,many,TRBV15,TGTGCCACCAGCAGAGCGGGCAGCTCCTACGAGCAGTACTTC,CATSRAGSSYEQYF
-,TRBJ2-7,few,TRBV12-3/TRBV12-4,TGTGCCAGCAGTTTAGCGCAGAACTCCTACGAGCAGTACTTC,CASSLAQNSYEQYF
-,TRBJ2-5,once,TRBV14,TGTGCCAGCAGCCAACGGCGCAGGGGTATCCAAGAGACCCAGTACTTC,CASSQRRRGIQETQYF
-,TRBJ1-4,-,TRBV12-3/TRBV12-4,TGTGCCAGCAGAACAGGGTTGGGTAATGAAAAACTGTTTTTT,CASRTGLGNEKLFF
TRBD2,TRBJ2-2,many,TRBV10-3,TGTGCCATCAGTGAAACTAGCGGGTACACCGGGGAGCTGTTTTTT,CAISETSGYTGELFF
-,TRBJ2-5,-,TRBV2,TGTGCCAGCAGAAGAGCGGGAGAGACCCAGTACTTC,CASRRAGETQYF
TRBD2,TRBJ2-5,-,TRBV7-9,TGTGCCAGCAGCTTACTAGCGGGAGAAAAACAGTACTTC,CASSLLAGEKQYF
TRBD1,TRBJ2-7,-,TRBV9,TGTGCCAGCAGCCAAGCTCGCGGGGGACAGGGGAACTACGAGCAGTACTTC,CASSQARGGQGNYEQYF
TRBD1,TRBJ2-2,-,TRBV7-2,TGTGCCAGCTTCGAGACAGGGTCCCAAGCCGGGGAGCTGTTTTTT,CASFETGSQAGELFF
-,TRBJ2-7,-,TRBV2,TGTGCCAGCAGGGATTCGGGCTCCTACGAGCAGTACTTC,CASRDSGSYEQYF
-,TRBJ2-5,-,TRBV29-1,TGCAGCGTTGAACTGGCAGTCCAAGAGACCCAGTACTTC,CSVELAVQETQYF
TRBD1,TRBJ1-5,-,TRBV15,TGTGCCACCAGCAAAGACAGGGCGCCCCAGCATTTT,CATSKDRAPQHF
-,TRBJ1-1,-,TRBV20-1,TGCAGTGCTAGCCTGGATAGCAACACTGAAGCTTTCTTT,CSASLDSNTEAFF
TRBD1,TRBJ1-1,once,TRBV10-1,TGCGCCAGCAGTGCGGGACAGTACACTGAAGCTTTCTTT,CASSAGQYTEAFF
-,TRBJ1-5,-,TRBV7-9,TGTGCCAGCAGCTTTGCCGAAAATCAGCCCCAGCATTTT,CASSFAENQPQHF
-,TRBJ1-1,few,TRBV7-6,TGTGCCAGCAGCCGTCAAAGGGACACTGAAGCTTTCTTT,CASSRQRDTEAFF
TRBD2,TRBJ2-2,-,TRBV2,TGTGCCAGCTCTCTAGCGGGGGGCACGAACACCGGGGAGCTGTTTTTT,CASSLAGGTNTGELFF
-,TRBJ2-7,once,TRBV7-9,TGTGCCAGCAGCTTAAACAGCGCCAGCTCCTACGGGCAGTACTTC,CASSLNSASSYGQYF
-,TRBJ1-5,-,TRBV7-9,TGTGCCAGCAGCCCCGGCCAGGAGACTCCCCAGCATTTT,CASSPGQETPQHF
-,TRBJ1-3,-,TRBV6-1,-,CASSYGSKGAFFGNTIYF
-,TRBJ1-5,-,TRBV7-9,TGTGCCAGCAGCTTAGCTGGCCAGCATTTT,CASSLAGQHF
-,TRBJ2-3,-,TRBV10-3,TGTGCCGTCAAGGGTGGCAGTAGCACAGATACGCAGTATTTT,CAVKGGSSTDTQYF
-,TRBJ2-5,few,TRBV6-2/TRBV6-3,TGTGCCAGCAGTGACAGTCTACCAGAGACCCAGTACTTC,CASSDSLPETQYF
-,TRBJ2-7,-,TRBV10-3,TGTGCCATCAGTGAGGCAGACCTGACGTACTTC,CAISEADLTYF
-,TRBJ2-5,-,TRBV5-4,TGTGCCAGCAGCGATAGGTTGTACCAAGAGACCCAGTACTTC,CASSDRLYQETQYF
-,TRBJ1-2,few,TRBV5-1,TGCGCCAGCAGTTCAACAGGGCATTCCGATGGCTACACCTTC,CASSSTGHSDGYTF
-,TRBJ1-5,few,TRBV6-5,TGTGCCAGCAGACTCACGGAACGGCAGCCCCAGCATTTT,CASRLTERQPQHF
-,TRBJ2-2,-,TRBV7-2,TGTGCCAGCAGCGTAGCATGGGAGGTCGACGGCGCCGGGGAGCTGTTTTTT,CASSVAWEVDGAGELFF
TRBD2,TRBJ2-7,-,TRBV10-3,TGTGCCAGCAGTAAACTGGGACTAGCGGGTTACTCCTACGAGCAGTACTTC,CASSKLGLAGYSYEQYF
-,TRBJ2-5,-,TRBV7-7,TGTGCTAGCAGCCCGACCCGACAGGCGCCGACCCAGTACTTC,CASSPTRQAPTQYF
TRBD1,TRBJ1-2,few,TRBV6-6,TGTGCCAGCAGGGATAACAGGGGCGCGGGACATGGCTACACCTTC,CASRDNRGAGHGYTF
TRBD1,TRBJ2-7,-,TRBV20-1,TGCAGTGCTTTTCCCTCCTTTTTTACAGGGGACGAGCAGTACTTC,CSAFPSFFTGDEQYF
-,TRBJ2-7,-,TRBV4-1,TGCGCCAGCAGCCAAGATTGGGACCTCCCCTACGAGCAGTACTTC,CASSQDWDLPYEQYF
-,TRBJ1-5,-,TRBV2,TGTGCCAGCAGTACCGGAACCGGGAGCAATCAGCCCCAGCATTTT,CASSTGTGSNQPQHF
-,TRBJ1-6,-,TRBV7-2,TGTGCCAGCAGCTCCGAAGGGGCGTCACCCCTCCACTTT,CASSSEGASPLHF
-,TRBJ1-5,-,TRBV4-1,TGCGCCAGCAGCCAACCGCTGGGTCCAACTAGCAATCAGCCCCAGCATTTT,CASSQPLGPTSNQPQHF
-,TRBJ1-2,-,TRBV15,TGTGCCACCAGCAGACCGAGGGGCAGCTATGGCTACACCTTC,CATSRPRGSYGYTF
-,TRBJ2-2,few,TRBV4-1,TGCGCCAGCAGCCCCATTAGGGCCACCGGGGAGCTGTTTTTT,CASSPIRATGELFF
-,TRBJ1-2,-,TRBV24-1,TGTGCCACCAGTGACCGTAGTCAGGGGAGAGGTGGCTACACCTTC,CATSDRSQGRGGYTF
-,TRBJ2-7,-,TRBV2,TGTGCCAGCATCCGCCGGGACAAGAGCTCCTACGAGCAGTACTTC,CASIRRDKSSYEQYF
TRBD1,TRBJ1-2,few,TRBV12-3/TRBV12-4,TGTGCCAGCACTGCTTGGGGACAGGACTATGGCTACACCTTC,CASTAWGQDYGYTF
-,TRBJ1-2,-,TRBV7-8,TGTGCCAGCAGCTTAGCATCCCTCTATGGCTACACCTTC,CASSLASLYGYTF
TRBD1,TRBJ2-7,-,TRBV20-1,TGCAGTGCTAGGGACAGGGTCCGCTGGGAGCAGTACTTC,CSARDRVRWEQYF